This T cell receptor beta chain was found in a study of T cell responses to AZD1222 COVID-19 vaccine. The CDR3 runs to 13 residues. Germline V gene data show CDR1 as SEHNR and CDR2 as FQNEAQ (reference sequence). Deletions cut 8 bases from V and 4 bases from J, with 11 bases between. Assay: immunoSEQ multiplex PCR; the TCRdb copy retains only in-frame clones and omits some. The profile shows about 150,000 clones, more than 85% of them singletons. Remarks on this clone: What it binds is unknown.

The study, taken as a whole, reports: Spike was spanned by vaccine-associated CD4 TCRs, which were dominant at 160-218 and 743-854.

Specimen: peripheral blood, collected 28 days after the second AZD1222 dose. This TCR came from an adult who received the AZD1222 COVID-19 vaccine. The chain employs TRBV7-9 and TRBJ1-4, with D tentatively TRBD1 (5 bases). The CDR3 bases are TGTGCCAGCGCCCCGGGACTTAATGAAAAACTGTTTTTT. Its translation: CASAPGLNEKLFF.